The clone carrying this T cell receptor beta chain was counted ten times or more. This sample is part of a study of Graves' ophthalmopathy and Graves' hyperthyroidism. Study-wide background: The blood sample was drawn at first diagnosis and before any treatment.

RNA transcripts were the template, and TCR beta CDR3 regions were amplified from them. In the first round, RT-PCR was carried out with HTBI primers, and a multiplex PCR formed the second round. TCRdb recomputed calls from the multiplex PCR reads with MiXCR, one row per CDR3 protein. This sample carries about 400,000 distinct CDR3 sequences, approximately 15% of them seen once, and the ten largest clones take about 7.3%. The sample taken for sequencing was peripheral blood. The TCR was taken from a young woman with stable Graves' hyperthyroidism.

CDR3 region: CASRDFPGETQYF. CDR3 nucleotides: TGTGCCAGCAGGGACTTCCCGGGGGAGACCCAGTACTTC. J is TRBJ2-5 and V is TRBV6-1; weak D call: TRBD2 (5 bases). This CDR3 region has 13 residues. V was shortened by 6 bases and J by 5 bases, with 13 bases between the two germline ends. Germline values: CDR1 MNHNS, CDR2 SASEGT.